This is a list of T cell receptor beta chains from one sample in a study of shared clonotypes between healthy human individuals. TCRdb's copy holds only in-frame clones and misses some; the assay was immunoSEQ multiplex PCR. The sample has roughly 1,500,000 clones, around 98% seen once. Source material: naive CD4+ T cells sorted from blood. The origin of the receptors is a man in his thirties or forties in good health. The CDR3 runs from the conserved cysteine through the conserved F or W. A D gene is named only where the DNA matches it firmly. The size field is filled for only some rows; it gives once, few, many or a size class.

d_gene: TRBD2; abundance: -; v_gene: TRBV25-1; j_gene: TRBJ2-1; CDR3nt: TGTGCCAGCAGTCTGACTAGCGGGAGCTACAATGAGCAGTTCTTC; CDR3aa: CASSLTSGSYNEQFF
d_gene: TRBD2; abundance: -; v_gene: TRBV19; j_gene: TRBJ2-7; CDR3nt: TGTGCCAGTAGCCAAGCGGGATATGAGACAGAAAAGTACTTC; CDR3aa: CASSQAGYETEKYF
d_gene: TRBD1; abundance: -; v_gene: TRBV5-1; j_gene: TRBJ1-2; CDR3nt: TGCGCCAGCAGCTTGGACGCGACAGGGGCAAATAGGGATGGCTACACCTTC; CDR3aa: CASSLDATGANRDGYTF
d_gene: -; abundance: -; v_gene: TRBV1; j_gene: TRBJ2-1; CDR3nt: TGCACCAGCAGCCAAGATTGTGGGCGGACTTTCTCCTACAATGAGCAGTTCTTC; CDR3aa: CTSSQDCGRTFSYNEQFF
d_gene: TRBD2; abundance: -; v_gene: TRBV19; j_gene: TRBJ2-1; CDR3nt: TGTGCCAGTAGTGATTACGCCGGGACTAGCGGGTACAATGAGCAGTTCTTC; CDR3aa: CASSDYAGTSGYNEQFF
d_gene: -; abundance: -; v_gene: TRBV7-9; j_gene: TRBJ2-5; CDR3nt: TGTGCCAGCAGCTCCTATAGGACAGAGCGGACCCAGTACTTC; CDR3aa: CASSSYRTERTQYF
d_gene: TRBD1; abundance: -; v_gene: TRBV7-7; j_gene: TRBJ2-7; CDR3nt: TGTGCTAGCAGCATAGGACAGGGGTCGGGCGAGCAGTACTTC; CDR3aa: CASSIGQGSGEQYF
d_gene: -; abundance: -; v_gene: TRBV10-3; j_gene: TRBJ1-1; CDR3nt: TGTGCCATCAGTGACGGTACAGCTTCGATGAACACTGAAGCTTTCTTT; CDR3aa: CAISDGTASMNTEAFF
d_gene: -; abundance: -; v_gene: TRBV18; j_gene: TRBJ2-7; CDR3nt: TGTGCCAGCTCCCGACCGTCCGGGACCGCACGCGAGCAGTACTTC; CDR3aa: CASSRPSGTAREQYF
d_gene: TRBD1; abundance: once; v_gene: TRBV5-1; j_gene: TRBJ1-2; CDR3nt: TGCGCCAGCAGCACCACCACAGGGGGCTATGGCTACACCTTC; CDR3aa: CASSTTTGGYGYTF
d_gene: TRBD2; abundance: -; v_gene: TRBV28; j_gene: TRBJ2-7; CDR3nt: TGTGCCAGCAGTTACCAAGCGGGAGGGAGCTCCTACGAGCAGTACTTC; CDR3aa: CASSYQAGGSSYEQYF
d_gene: -; abundance: -; v_gene: TRBV10-3; j_gene: TRBJ1-2; CDR3nt: TGTGCCATCAGTGACGGAGGCTATGGCTACACCTTC; CDR3aa: CAISDGGYGYTF
d_gene: -; abundance: -; v_gene: TRBV27; j_gene: TRBJ1-2; CDR3nt: TGTGCCAGCAGTTCGAACAGGGTCGCCTATGGCTACACCTTC; CDR3aa: CASSSNRVAYGYTF
d_gene: -; abundance: once; v_gene: TRBV9; j_gene: TRBJ2-6; CDR3nt: TGTGCCAGCAGCGCCAGATCTGGGGCCAACGTCCTGACTTTC; CDR3aa: CASSARSGANVLTF
d_gene: -; abundance: -; v_gene: TRBV7-7; j_gene: TRBJ2-3; CDR3nt: TGTGCTAGCAGCTTAGTGCCCGGGACCACAGATACGCAGTATTTT; CDR3aa: CASSLVPGTTDTQYF
d_gene: -; abundance: once; v_gene: TRBV5-4; j_gene: TRBJ1-2; CDR3nt: TGTGCCAGCAGCTGGAGCGGTGGTTATGGCTACACCTTC; CDR3aa: CASSWSGGYGYTF
d_gene: -; abundance: -; v_gene: TRBV19; j_gene: TRBJ1-5; CDR3nt: TGTGCCAGTAGTCCCCCGGTTGGGGTCGTTCAGCCCCAGCATTTT; CDR3aa: CASSPPVGVVQPQHF
d_gene: TRBD2; abundance: -; v_gene: TRBV19; j_gene: TRBJ2-3; CDR3nt: TGTGCCAGTAGTCCCTGGCGGGAGGGGCAGGGCACGCAGTATTTT; CDR3aa: CASSPWREGQGTQYF
d_gene: TRBD1; abundance: -; v_gene: TRBV5-1; j_gene: TRBJ2-1; CDR3nt: TGCGCCAGCACCCCGGGACAGGGGGCCTACCGCTCCTACAATGAGCAGTTCTTC; CDR3aa: CASTPGQGAYRSYNEQFF
d_gene: -; abundance: -; v_gene: TRBV2; j_gene: TRBJ2-7; CDR3nt: TGTGCCAGCAGCGTCAGGTTATCCTACGAGCAGTACTTC; CDR3aa: CASSVRLSYEQYF
d_gene: TRBD1; abundance: -; v_gene: TRBV7-8; j_gene: TRBJ2-7; CDR3nt: TGTGCCAGCAGCTTAGTCGGACAGGGGGCCAACTACGAGCAGTACTTC; CDR3aa: CASSLVGQGANYEQYF
d_gene: -; abundance: once; v_gene: TRBV28; j_gene: TRBJ2-1; CDR3nt: TGTGCCAGCAGTTTATTGGTTAGCGGAGACTACAATGAGCAGTTCTTC; CDR3aa: CASSLLVSGDYNEQFF
d_gene: -; abundance: -; v_gene: TRBV14; j_gene: TRBJ1-1; CDR3nt: TGTGCCAGCAGCCAAGGACGACAGACGGCTGAAGCTTTCTTT; CDR3aa: CASSQGRQTAEAFF
d_gene: -; abundance: -; v_gene: TRBV6-5; j_gene: TRBJ2-2; CDR3nt: TGTGCCAGCAGCCCCTACGAAAACACCGGGGAGCTGTTTTTT; CDR3aa: CASSPYENTGELFF
d_gene: TRBD1; abundance: once; v_gene: TRBV7-9; j_gene: TRBJ1-1; CDR3nt: TGTGCCAGCAGCCGTACAGGGGTGGAAGGAGCTTTCTTT; CDR3aa: CASSRTGVEGAFF
d_gene: -; abundance: -; v_gene: TRBV18; j_gene: TRBJ2-1; CDR3nt: TGTGCCAGCTCACCTCGTCAGGGCGTTGGCTACAATGAGCAGTTCTTC; CDR3aa: CASSPRQGVGYNEQFF
d_gene: TRBD1; abundance: -; v_gene: TRBV5-1; j_gene: TRBJ2-3; CDR3nt: TGCGCCAGCAGCCAGAACCGGGACAGGGGAGCAGATACGCAGTATTTT; CDR3aa: CASSQNRDRGADTQYF
d_gene: -; abundance: -; v_gene: TRBV29-1; j_gene: TRBJ1-4; CDR3nt: TGCAGCATACAGATAGGTGAAAAACTGTTTTTT; CDR3aa: CSIQIGEKLFF
d_gene: -; abundance: -; v_gene: TRBV7-2; j_gene: TRBJ2-5; CDR3nt: TGTGCCAGCAGCCATATAGTGGAGACCCAGTACTTC; CDR3aa: CASSHIVETQYF
d_gene: -; abundance: -; v_gene: TRBV29-1; j_gene: TRBJ2-1; CDR3nt: TGCAGCGTTGTGCGTGTGGGAGGGGGAGGGTTGTTCTATGAGCAGTTCTTC; CDR3aa: CSVVRVGGGGLFYEQFF
d_gene: -; abundance: -; v_gene: TRBV6-1; j_gene: TRBJ2-1; CDR3nt: TGTGCCAGCAGGAGGATTTTAAGCTCCTACAATGAGCAGTTCTTC; CDR3aa: CASRRILSSYNEQFF
d_gene: TRBD2; abundance: -; v_gene: TRBV9; j_gene: TRBJ2-1; CDR3nt: TGTGCCAGCAGCGTAATTAGCGGGAACAATGAGCAGTTCTTC; CDR3aa: CASSVISGNNEQFF
d_gene: TRBD1; abundance: -; v_gene: TRBV4-3; j_gene: TRBJ2-7; CDR3nt: TGCGCCAGCAGCCAAGCTGCGGCAGGGGGCCTCGTAAACGAGCAGTACTTC; CDR3aa: CASSQAAAGGLVNEQYF
d_gene: -; abundance: -; v_gene: TRBV6-1; j_gene: TRBJ1-2; CDR3nt: TGTGCCAGCAGTGAATTAGACTACGCTAACTATGGCTACACCTTC; CDR3aa: CASSELDYANYGYTF
d_gene: -; abundance: -; v_gene: TRBV4-3; j_gene: TRBJ2-7; CDR3nt: TGCGCCAGCAGCCAAGCCCCAGGGAACTACGAGCAGTACTTC; CDR3aa: CASSQAPGNYEQYF